A selection of T cell receptor beta chains follows, all from one sample in a study of T cells after posttransplantation cyclophosphamide. Here immunoSEQ multiplex PCR was the method, and the copy in TCRdb shows in-frame clones only, minus some. Of around 2,100 clones in the sample, approximately 94% were seen once. Source material: naive CD8+ T cells sorted from PBMCs. The receptors originated from a woman aged 60-75 years in good health, CMV-negative, and a related stem cell transplant donor. The CDR3 runs from the conserved cysteine through the conserved F or W. A D gene is named only where the DNA matches it firmly. The size field is filled for only some rows; it gives once, few, many or a size class.

TRBJ2-7 | - | TRBV25-1 | TRBD1 | CATNRGLYEQYF | TGTGCCACCAACAGGGGCCTCTACGAGCAGTACTTC
TRBJ2-1 | - | TRBV27 | TRBD2 | CASSLLAGVSNEQFF | TGTGCCAGCAGTTTATTAGCGGGAGTGTCAAATGAGCAGTTCTTC
TRBJ1-2 | - | TRBV6-5 | - | CASRGAPIFGYTF | TGTGCCAGCAGAGGGGCCCCAATTTTTGGCTACACCTTC
TRBJ2-4 | - | TRBV30 | TRBD2 | CASPRRGVAKNIQYF | TGTGCCTCCCCCCGCCGGGGGGTCGCCAAAAACATTCAGTACTTC
TRBJ1-6 | - | TRBV11-2 | - | CASSLRNRDWRGPFLHF | TGTGCCAGCAGCTTAAGGAATCGGGATTGGCGGGGTCCCTTCCTCCACTTT
TRBJ2-3 | - | TRBV27 | TRBD2 | CASSLLRGSSDTQYF | TGTGCCAGCAGTTTGCTCCGCGGGAGCTCAGATACGCAGTATTTT
TRBJ1-5 | - | TRBV4-1 | TRBD1 | CASSQEETGHQPQHF | TGCGCCAGCAGCCAAGAGGAGACAGGGCATCAGCCCCAGCATTTT
TRBJ2-1 | - | TRBV4-3 | TRBD2 | CASSPEGLASYNEQFF | TGCGCCAGCAGCCCCGAGGGACTAGCCTCCTACAATGAGCAGTTCTTC
TRBJ2-4 | - | TRBV2 | - | CASGDSLSYF | TGTGCCAGCGGAGACAGCCTCAGCTACTTC
TRBJ1-2 | - | TRBV9 | - | CASSEQGYLSYTF | TGTGCCAGCAGCGAACAGGGTTATTTGAGCTACACCTTC
TRBJ1-1 | - | TRBV9 | TRBD1 | CASSAGQGGYTEAFF | TGTGCCAGCAGCGCGGGACAGGGAGGGTACACTGAAGCTTTCTTT
TRBJ2-7 | - | TRBV7-2 | - | CASSLVGGGIWAEQYF | TGTGCCAGCAGCTTAGTGGGGGGAGGAATTTGGGCCGAGCAGTACTTC
TRBJ2-5 | - | TRBV6-6 | - | CASSQTEYQETQYF | TGTGCCAGCAGTCAAACAGAGTACCAAGAGACCCAGTACTTC
TRBJ2-6 | - | TRBV19 | - | CASSTGANVLTF | TGTGCCAGTAGTACGGGGGCCAACGTCCTGACTTTC
TRBJ2-1 | - | TRBV5-6 | TRBD1 | CASSWEGTGIYNEQFF | TGTGCCAGCAGCTGGGAAGGGACAGGGATCTACAATGAGCAGTTCTTC
TRBJ2-7 | - | TRBV5-1 | TRBD1 | CACRDRGYEQYF | TGCGCCTGCCGGGACAGGGGTTACGAGCAGTACTTC
TRBJ1-2 | - | TRBV27 | TRBD1 | CASSLSAGGGYTF | TGTGCCAGCAGTTTATCAGCAGGGGGAGGCTACACCTTC
TRBJ2-7 | - | TRBV7-2 | - | CASSAGSYEQYF | TGTGCCAGCAGCGCAGGGTCGTACGAGCAGTACTTC
TRBJ2-1 | - | TRBV11-2 | TRBD1 | CASSSYRTGGSYNEQFF | TGTGCCAGCAGCTCTTATAGGACAGGGGGCTCCTACAATGAGCAGTTCTTC
TRBJ2-7 | - | TRBV28 | TRBD1 | CASSLLQGAYEQYF | TGTGCCAGCAGTTTATTACAGGGGGCCTACGAGCAGTACTTC
TRBJ2-2 | - | TRBV4-3 | TRBD1 | CASARDRANTGELFF | TGCGCCAGCGCGAGGGACAGGGCGAACACCGGGGAGCTGTTTTTT
TRBJ2-5 | - | TRBV6-6 | - | CASSGGAFQETQYF | TGTGCCAGCAGTGGGGGGGCCTTCCAAGAGACCCAGTACTTC
TRBJ2-3 | - | TRBV4-1 | - | CASSQFSASTDTQYF | TGCGCCAGCAGCCAATTTAGCGCTTCCACAGATACGCAGTATTTT
TRBJ2-3 | once | TRBV19 | TRBD1 | CASRKGATDTQYF | TGTGCCAGTAGGAAGGGGGCAACAGATACGCAGTATTTT
TRBJ1-4 | - | TRBV6-5 | - | CASSYERGGNEKLFF | TGTGCCAGCAGTTACGAGAGAGGTGGTAATGAAAAACTGTTTTTT
TRBJ1-1 | - | TRBV6-5 | - | CATNQGHLNTEAFF | TGTGCCACCAACCAGGGACACCTGAACACTGAAGCTTTCTTT
TRBJ2-2 | - | TRBV7-2 | - | CASSSNRVGTGELFF | TGTGCCAGCAGCTCCAACAGGGTCGGCACCGGGGAGCTGTTTTTT
TRBJ2-5 | - | TRBV19 | TRBD1 | CASSITGGLQETQYF | TGTGCCAGTAGTATTACAGGGGGTCTACAAGAGACCCAGTACTTC
TRBJ2-1 | - | TRBV27 | TRBD1 | CASSLLTGGDEQFF | TGTGCCAGCAGTTTACTAACAGGGGGCGATGAGCAGTTCTTC
TRBJ2-3 | - | TRBV4-1 | TRBD2 | CASSDAGGTTDTQYF | TGCGCCAGCAGCGACGCGGGGGGTACCACAGATACGCAGTATTTT
TRBJ1-2 | - | TRBV6-5 | - | CASTSGYAYGYTF | TGTGCCAGCACATCCGGTTACGCCTATGGCTACACCTTC
TRBJ1-2 | - | TRBV6-5 | - | CASSPRAGKGYGYTF | TGTGCCAGCAGTCCAAGGGCAGGGAAGGGCTATGGCTACACCTTC
TRBJ2-1 | - | TRBV11-2 | - | CASSSLSGGLLYNEQFF | TGTGCCAGCAGCTCTCTTTCCGGGGGGCTCTTATACAATGAGCAGTTCTTC
TRBJ1-1 | - | TRBV27 | - | CASGSGTFEPEAFF | TGTGCCAGCGGGTCAGGGACATTTGAACCTGAAGCTTTCTTT
TRBJ1-2 | - | TRBV19 | - | CASSIAPTDSDGYTF | TGTGCCAGTAGTATAGCTCCGACAGATTCGGATGGCTACACCTTC
TRBJ2-4 | - | TRBV6-6 | - | CASSLAELNIQYF | TGTGCCAGCAGTTTGGCAGAATTAAACATTCAGTACTTC
TRBJ2-1 | - | TRBV7-3 | TRBD2 | CASSTSGTSGGDLNGEQFF | TGTGCCAGCAGCACTTCCGGGACTAGCGGGGGGGACTTAAATGGAGAGCAGTTCTTC
TRBJ1-2 | - | TRBV6-5 | - | CASRAGSYGYTF | TGTGCCAGCAGAGCCGGGTCCTATGGCTACACCTTC
TRBJ2-7 | - | TRBV7-8 | - | CASSLATPDSYEQYF | TGTGCCAGCAGCTTAGCTACGCCGGACAGCTACGAGCAGTACTTC
TRBJ1-5 | once | TRBV27 | - | CASSLQGANQPQHF | TGTGCCAGCAGCCTGCAGGGCGCCAATCAGCCCCAGCATTTT
TRBJ1-5 | - | TRBV19 | TRBD1 | CASSAPSQGGHQPQHF | TGTGCCAGTAGTGCCCCCTCACAGGGGGGACATCAGCCCCAGCATTTT
TRBJ2-7 | - | TRBV28 | TRBD1 | CASSPWTGGVPYEQYF | TGTGCCAGCAGTCCCTGGACAGGGGGTGTCCCCTACGAGCAGTACTTC
TRBJ1-5 | - | TRBV9 | - | CASSTSGVGPQHF | TGTGCCAGCAGTACGTCTGGAGTCGGGCCCCAGCATTTT
TRBJ1-3 | - | TRBV7-9 | - | CASTPRSLDSGNTIYF | TGTGCCAGCACCCCCAGAAGTCTAGACTCTGGAAACACCATATATTTT
TRBJ2-3 | - | TRBV10-2 | - | CASSLPAGPSTDTQYF | TGCGCCAGCAGCCTCCCGGCGGGGCCTAGCACAGATACGCAGTATTTT
TRBJ2-7 | - | TRBV9 | TRBD1 | CASSPRDRVYEQYF | TGTGCCAGCAGCCCTCGGGACAGGGTCTACGAGCAGTACTTC
TRBJ2-7 | - | TRBV27 | TRBD1 | CASSQRTGAYEQYF | TGTGCCAGCAGTCAACGGACAGGGGCCTACGAGCAGTACTTC
TRBJ1-1 | - | TRBV7-8 | - | CASSLYSNTEAFF | TGTGCCAGCAGCCTATATTCCAACACTGAAGCTTTCTTT
TRBJ2-7 | - | TRBV30 | - | CAWDRRGYEQYF | TGTGCCTGGGACCGGCGGGGTTACGAGCAGTACTTC